This entry lists 23 T cell receptor beta chains sequenced from one sample in a study of cytomegalovirus exposure and HLA in healthy donors (dated by TCRdb to 2016 to 2017). The protocol used for the library was the immunoSEQ multiplex PCR assay. A mixture of 60 forward primers for TCR Vbeta segments and 13 reverse primers for TCR Jbeta segments was used in the multiplex PCR. TCRdb carries this immuneACCESS record with in-frame sequences only. Its versions omit some clonotypes, under half of them owing to an unresolved V gene in the studies checked, with the rest unexplained. The sample yields some 130,000 clones; 75% to 85% were counted once. 4% of the sample belongs to the ten largest clones. Sequencing was performed on PBMCs. The receptors were gathered from a woman aged 40-49 years in good health and CMV-seronegative.

J is TRBJ1-6 and V is TRBV28, with D uncertain. Deletions cut 5 bases from V and 6 bases from J, with 11 bases between. There are 14 residues in the CDR3. Germline CDR1 is MDHEN and CDR2 is SYDVKM. The CDR3 loop reads CASSRPGTNSPLHF. The CDR3 coding sequence is TGTGCCAGCAGTAGACCGGGAACTAATTCACCCCTCCACTTT. The full variable domain, with the rest looked up from reference TRBV28 and TRBJ1-6, is DVKVTQSSRYLVKRTGEKVFLECVQDMDHENMFWYRQDPGLGLRLIYFSYDVKMKEKGDIPEGYSVSREKKERFSLILESASTNQTSMYLCASSRPGTNSPLHFGNGTRLTVT.

This rearrangement joins TRBV19 to TRBJ2-1, with 10 nucleotides matching TRBD2. The V segment lost 7 bases and the J segment 6 bases; nucleotides outside the gene matches: 3. CDR1 is LNHDA, CDR2 SQIVND, per germline (reference sequence). The CDR3 length is 13 residues. CDR3 coding DNA: TGTGCCAGTACCGAGCGGGGGGGCAATGAGCAGTTCTTC. Translated: CASTERGGNEQFF. The variable domain in full, completed from reference TRBV19 and TRBJ2-1, reads DGGITQSPKYLFRKEGQNVTLSCEQNLNHDAMYWYRQDPGQGLRLIYYSQIVNDFQKGDIAEGYSVSREKKESFPLTVTSAQKNPTAFYLCASTERGGNEQFFGPGTRLTVL.

This clone came up once. V gene TRBV10-1 combines with J gene TRBJ1-3, with TRBD1 identical over 8 bases. This CDR3 has 15 amino acids. Unmatched junction bases numbered 5, after V lost 7 bases and J lost 0 bases. Per germline, CDR1 WNHNN and CDR2 SYGVQD (reference sequence). Written as DNA, the CDR3 is TGCGCCAGCATGGACAGGGCTTCCTCTGGAAACACCATATATTTT. It codes for CASMDRASSGNTIYF.

In DNA form, the CDR3 reads TGCAGCGTGAAGGGACAAAACTACGAGCAGTACTTC. Translated: CSVKGQNYEQYF. The rearrangement links TRBV29-1 to TRBJ2-7; D is possibly TRBD1 (6 bases). CDR3 length: 12 residues. Germline lookup yields CDR1 SQVTM and CDR2 ANQGSEA. V was shortened by 6 bases and J by 3 bases, with 12 bases between the two germline ends.

The CDR3 region is CAISESGGGRGNNEQFF. CDR3 DNA sequence: TGTGCCATCAGTGAGTCGGGGGGCGGGAGAGGTAATAATGAGCAGTTCTTC. This sequence joins TRBV10-3 and TRBJ2-1, with D tentatively TRBD2 (7 bases). Deletions cut 0 bases from V and 7 bases from J, with 19 bases between. Germline CDR1 reads ENHRY; CDR2 reads SYGVKD. The CDR3 sequence is 17 residues long.

This chain links TRBV29-1 with TRBJ2-5, with TRBD2 matching over 8 bases. The CDR3 spans 16 residues. In germline, CDR1 is SQVTM, CDR2 ANQGSEA. V shed 6 bases, J shed 5 bases, and the junction held 17 bases outside the gene matches. The CDR3 loop is CSVTGGDLAYGETQYF. The CDR3 coding sequence is TGCAGCGTGACCGGGGGGGACTTAGCCTACGGGGAGACCCAGTACTTC.

This chain joins TRBV5-1 and TRBJ1-2; D unclear. CDR1 SGHRS and CDR2 YFSETQ come from the germline V gene. V was trimmed by 1 base and J by 3 bases, leaving 13 bases between them. The CDR3 totals 15 residues. The CDR3 bases are TGCGCCAGCAGCTTGAGTTGGCAGAAACACTATGGCTACACCTTC. Protein sequence: CASSLSWQKHYGYTF. Looking up the rest from reference TRBV5-1 and TRBJ1-2 gives the full variable domain: KAGVTQTPRYLIKTRGQQVTLSCSPISGHRSVSWYQQTPGQGLQFLFEYFSETQRNKGNFPGRFSGRQFSNSRSEMNVSTLELGDSALYLCASSLSWQKHYGYTFGSGTRLTVV.

This sequence joins TRBV5-1 and TRBJ1-1, with D unclear. This CDR3 has 14 amino acids. V was clipped by 0 bases and J by 2 bases, with 8 bases between them. Germline CDR1 reads SGHRS; CDR2 reads YFSETQ. CDR3 coding DNA: TGCGCCAGCAGCTTGGCCCAGGTCAACACTGAAGCTTTCTTT. Its translation: CASSLAQVNTEAFF. Variable domain in full (rest from reference TRBV5-1 and TRBJ1-1): KAGVTQTPRYLIKTRGQQVTLSCSPISGHRSVSWYQQTPGQGLQFLFEYFSETQRNKGNFPGRFSGRQFSNSRSEMNVSTLELGDSALYLCASSLAQVNTEAFFGQGTRLTVV.

In the case of this clone: Compared with germline, one end of the junction differs, possibly owing to a read error. The chain uses TRBV19 and TRBJ1-2; 7 bases line up with TRBD1. The CDR3 contains 16 residues. Germline V gene data show CDR1 as LNHDA and CDR2 as SQIVND (reference sequence). The CDR3 DNA reads TGTGCCCGTAGCACGAGGGGGCAGGGGCATGGCTATGGCTACACCTTC. This translates into CARSTRGQGHGYGYTF.

This clone was seen a few times. The chain links TRBV6-1 to TRBJ1-3, with 9 bases aligning to TRBD1. Germline V gene data show CDR1 as MNHNS and CDR2 as SASEGT. Trimming cost V 3 bases and J 4 bases; bases outside gene matches: 7. The CDR3 covers 16 residues. The CDR3 loop is CASSEAGTGPGNTIYF. Here the CDR3 DNA reads TGTGCCAGCAGTGAGGCCGGGACAGGGCCGGGAAACACCATATATTTT.

The chain combines TRBV10-3 with TRBJ1-1; TRBD1 agrees at 9 bases. The CDR3 has 15 amino acids. Germline trimming cut 10 bases from V and 1 base from J; bases unmatched to any gene: 10. Germline-derived CDR1 and CDR2 are ENHRY and SYGVKD. CDR3 coding DNA: TGTGCCACTCGGGACAGGGAGGGGCCGAACACTGAAGCTTTCTTT. Its protein is CATRDREGPNTEAFF.

In this sample, this clone turned up a few times. This sequence joins TRBV5-1 and TRBJ1-1; 7 nucleotides align to TRBD1. Germline CDR1 reads SGHRS; CDR2 reads YFSETQ. The CDR3 extends over 16 amino acids. V trimming: 0 bases; J trimming: 3 bases; junction bases outside the gene matches: 8. The CDR3 DNA sequence: TGCGCCAGCAGCTTGGGACATTCTGGGACAGACACTGAAGCTTTCTTT. Translated: CASSLGHSGTDTEAFF.

This clone turned up a few times. The chain employs TRBV19 and TRBJ2-5; tentatively, D is TRBD1 (6 bases). The CDR3 is 15 amino acids. Germline CDR1 LNHDA, CDR2 SQIVND (reference sequence). V lost 6 bases and J 4 bases, leaving 18 bases between the germline ends. Here the CDR3 DNA reads TGTGCCAGTAGCCCTACCACAGGGTGGGGAGAGACCCAGTACTTC. This translates into CASSPTTGWGETQYF.

The V gene is TRBV5-6, the J gene TRBJ2-2; 8 bases align to TRBD1. Looked up from germline, CDR1 is SGHDT and CDR2 is YYEEEE. The V and J ends lost 3 bases and 4 bases, in that order; junction bases with no gene match: 11. This CDR3 spans 17 amino acids. CDR3 region: CASSSLGQGRGTGELFF. The DNA of the CDR3 is TGTGCCAGCAGCTCTTTAGGACAGGGTAGAGGCACCGGGGAGCTGTTTTTT. Complete variable domain (other parts from reference TRBV5-6 and TRBJ2-2): DAGVTQSPTHLIKTRGQQVTLRCSPKSGHDTVSWYQQALGQGPQFIFQYYEEEERQRGNFPDRFSGHQFPNYSSELNVNALLLGDSALYLCASSSLGQGRGTGELFFGEGSRLTVL.

The gene calls are TRBV27 and TRBJ2-5; 7 nucleotides line up with TRBD2. The V gene's germline CDR1 is MNHEY and CDR2 SMNVEV (reference sequence). The ends lost 5 bases at V and 2 bases at J; junction bases unmatched: 14. The CDR3 consists of 17 residues. The CDR3 protein is CASSTRRGSTHQETQYF. As DNA, the CDR3 is TGTGCCAGCAGTACGAGGCGGGGGTCAACCCATCAAGAGACCCAGTACTTC.

The V gene is TRBV2, the J gene TRBJ2-1, with 7 bases identical to TRBD2. With V trimmed by 7 bases and J by 7 bases, 7 bases remained unmatched. Germline V CDR1 and CDR2: SNHLY, FYNNEI. The CDR3 totals 13 residues. The CDR3 sequence: CASKAGELNEQFF. Here the CDR3 DNA reads TGTGCCAGCAAGGCGGGGGAACTGAATGAGCAGTTCTTC.

This chain connects TRBV5-1 to TRBJ2-1, with 11 positions matching TRBD2. Germline CDR1 and CDR2: SGHRS and YFSETQ. Trimming cost V 4 bases and J 6 bases; bases outside gene matches: 9. This CDR3 has 16 residues. CDR3 bases: TGCGCCAGCAGCCACACCCTAGCGGGAGGATTCAATGAGCAGTTCTTC. Translating it yields CASSHTLAGGFNEQFF.

The chain is built from TRBV9 and TRBJ1-2; 8 nucleotides align to TRBD1. The CDR3 is 15 residues long. Germline-derived CDR1 and CDR2 are SGDLS and YYNGEE. Losses at the gene ends were 4 bases for V and 2 bases for J; bases not matched to a gene: 7. The CDR3 region is CASSPTRTGNYGYTF. The CDR3 bases are TGTGCCAGCAGCCCCACTCGGACAGGGAACTATGGCTACACCTTC.

The V gene is TRBV2, the J gene TRBJ2-1, with a tentative D call TRBD1 (5 bases). Trimming removed 5 bases at V and 6 bases at J, with 17 bases between. CDR1 SNHLY and CDR2 FYNNEI come from the germline V gene. The CDR3 sequence is 15 residues long. CDR3 sequence reads: CASSQQGAPLNEQFF. CDR3 DNA: TGTGCCAGCAGTCAGCAGGGTGCCCCCCTCAATGAGCAGTTCTTC.

The chain couples TRBV28 to TRBJ1-2; no definite D call. The V end was cut by 11 bases, the J end by 2 bases, with 12 bases between. The CDR3 runs 12 residues. The germline gives CDR1 MDHEN, CDR2 SYDVKM. The DNA for the CDR3 is TGTGCCTCACAGCCGGGGAACTATGGCTACACCTTC. This translates into CASQPGNYGYTF.

This CDR3 reads CASSDTPANYGYTF. The CDR3 DNA reads TGTGCCAGCTCCGACACGCCAGCTAACTATGGCTACACCTTC. The rearrangement joins TRBV28 to TRBJ1-2; no reliable D call. The CDR3 is 14 residues long. Germline V gene data show CDR1 as MDHEN and CDR2 as SYDVKM. V was trimmed by 8 bases and J by 0 bases, leaving 13 bases between them.

The table lists this clone with a few counts. The V call is TRBV6-6, the J call TRBJ1-2; D gene uncertain. Germline V CDR1 and CDR2: MNHNY, SVGAGI (reference sequence). The V end was cut by 6 bases, the J end by 5 bases, with 10 bases between. The CDR3 extends over 12 amino acids. CDR3 bases: TGTGCCAGCAGCCGGAGGAGGTATGGCTACACCTTC. The encoded protein is CASSRRRYGYTF.

This clone appeared once. V is TRBV27 and J is TRBJ2-7; 7 bases fit TRBD2. Germline CDR1 and CDR2: MNHEY and SMNVEV (reference sequence). This CDR3 spans 14 amino acids. V was pared by 4 bases and J by 2 bases, with 5 bases of the junction left unmatched. CDR3 in amino acids: CASSSAGVTYEQYF. In DNA form, the CDR3 reads TGTGCCAGCAGTTCCGCGGGGGTGACCTACGAGCAGTACTTC.